This T cell receptor (beta chain) was captured in a study of cytomegalovirus exposure and HLA in healthy donors (dated by TCRdb to about 2017). About the full investigation: According to an earlier analysis of 450 to 650 of the donors, some 170 million T cells yielded 90 million to 130 million unique TCR beta sequences and less than 300 Gb of sequence data. Around 320 gigabases of sequencing data and 80 million or so unique TCR sequences were included in an early release covering 550 to 800 HLA-typed donors. The genetic ancestry cluster associated with self-reported Caucasian donors included 81% of the roughly 380 genotyped donors. The study aimed to test whether signatures of past pathogen exposure could be identified by cataloging public T cell receptors. Using immunosequencing, the study profiled T cell repertoires from 666 subjects and related those repertoires to cytomegalovirus serostatus. Along with the roughly 670-subject first cohort, a separate validation cohort of about 110 different subjects was used. The study combined high-throughput TCR immunosequencing, statistical association of individual TCRs with disease status, and machine learning to predict cytomegalovirus infection status. In a later analysis, previously published TCR beta repertoires from several hundred donors were re-analyzed and high-resolution HLA genotyping was added so that TCR occurrence patterns could be studied. Rather than using new phenotypic data, the later analysis identified candidate immune exposures from TCR beta sequences and from how often those sequences occurred across donors. An earlier analysis of approximately 580 of the donors used high-throughput TCR beta sequencing to judge whether each TCR beta V gene segment behaved as functional or pseudogenic. Donor age, sex, ethnicity and CMV serostatus were compiled alongside the repertoire data. Genome-wide SNP genotypes for about 55% of the roughly 670 donors were used in a later genetic analysis, which treated that subset as a discovery cohort. Every repertoire in the discovery cohort had been generated on one and the same sequencing platform. HLA typing included class I and class II loci at four-digit resolution. Typing coverage differed by locus: A, B, C, DRB1 and DQB1 were typed in roughly 620-640 donors, DQA1 in about 510, DPA1 in around 600, and DPB1 in 400 to 490. Because of strong linkage in the cohort, five DR-DQ haplotypes were treated as single units for association and clustering. On average, roughly 250,000 unique TCR beta nucleotide sequences were sequenced per donor among 350 to 400 genotyped donors of the cohort, with 15% to 20% of those sequences being non-productive. Paper-wide results and their limitations: A cluster of highly shared sequence variants was judged likely to represent a technical artifact of the sequencing pipeline. At a false discovery rate of 0.05, a later analysis linked 16,951 TCR beta sequences to specific HLA alleles. An earlier analysis of approximately 590 of the donors showed that most TCR beta V segments appeared in productive rearrangements either about 87% or about 30% of the time, which broadly matched IMGT annotations. For the cohort, immune exposure information was limited to CMV serostatus. Because counts were too low, seventeen rarely observed V segments, including chromosome 9 orphons, were excluded from the earlier analysis of 587 of the donors. In a later analysis, the rate of TCR association differed among HLA loci, with DRB1 alleles having the most associated TCRs and HLA-C alleles having the fewest. Because some donors lacked HLA typing at each locus, the association tests relied only on the typed subset. According to a later genetic analysis, donors in an Asian-associated ancestry cluster had fewer N-insertions in productive TCRs than the approximately 630-donor mean. Correlated functional status among segregating V segments might reflect linkage disequilibrium, but an unknown experimental factor could not be ruled out. When HLA alleles, especially DR and DQ, strongly co-occurred, TCR associations were difficult to assign to individual alleles. In a later genetic analysis, a missense DCLRE1C variant was associated with V-gene and J-gene trimming of TCR beta chains, and the association was replicated in an independent cohort. Sequencing depth was assumed to be roughly uniform across donors in the presence/absence analyses, though that assumption may not hold. This cohort had only TCR beta chains sequenced, and the lack of alpha or paired-chain data limited which features could be detected. The study gave a list of under 200 TCR beta chains associated with cytomegalovirus. While some public TCRs were present in many individuals, most TCR sequences turned up only very rarely across donors. It was suggested by the authors that the approach could potentially be generalized to other disease states and immunological phenotypes. In a later analysis, several top co-occurrence clusters were reported to appear linked to parvovirus B19, influenza, CMV and Epstein-Barr virus. According to a later analysis, most CMV-associated TCR beta chains appeared to be HLA-restricted, and the HLA associations seemed to be driven largely by CMV exposure. The classifier was reported to diagnose cytomegalovirus status with high specificity and sensitivity in both the original and validation cohorts. A further reported finding was that TCR beta sequences accurately predicted the HLA-A and HLA-B alleles for most subjects in the first cohort. The 87-base-pair reads could not distinguish some IMGT-functional V segments, including TRBV6-2 and TRBV6-3, so those segments were excluded. In a later analysis, HLA-associated TCR beta chains showed more clonal expansion and lower generation probabilities than non-associated chains that were equally common. In vitro tests confirmed that a few of the cytomegalovirus-associated TCR beta chains recognize cytomegalovirus antigens.

The method was the immunoSEQ multiplex PCR assay. A mixture of 60 forward primers for TCR Vbeta segments and 13 reverse primers for TCR Jbeta segments was used in the multiplex PCR. Amplification of the CDR3 region of rearranged TCR beta genes was performed with a multiplex PCR assay on genomic DNA. The Illumina HiSeq System was used to sequence the amplified TCR beta libraries as 87-base-pair reads. The published analysis was carried out like this. A later analysis counted about 80 million unique TCR beta chains across the approximately 700 repertoires, and 10 million to 12 million of these chains were shared by at least two donors. Raw reads were error-corrected and collapsed into unique sequences by a nearest-neighbor algorithm in which closely related sequences were merged to remove PCR and sequencing errors. CDR3 sequences were aligned to IMGT reference sequences to assign V, D and J gene segments. For a sequence to be retained, a match of at least six nucleotides was required to both a V gene segment and a J gene segment. A rearrangement counted as productive if the CDR3 had no stop codons and remained in frame with V and J, and every other rearrangement counted as non-productive. CDR3 was defined by IMGT convention, running from the second conserved V-encoded cysteine to the conserved J-encoded phenylalanine. The earlier analysis of about 530 of the donors excluded any sequence lacking an unambiguous match to a single V gene segment. An earlier analysis of under 750 of the donors called V segments functional above 56.7% productive rearrangements and segregating when the between-donor standard deviation exceeded 5%. To diagnose cytomegalovirus status from the catalog of TCR beta chain sequences, a statistical classification framework was built. V and J gene assignment, in a later analysis, came from comparing TCR nucleotide sequences with IMGT/GENE-DB human TR gene sequences. The TCRdist pipeline was used in a later analysis to assign CDR3 sequences and most-parsimonious VDJ recombination scenarios. In a later analysis, each TCR beta chain was defined by its CDR3 amino acid sequence together with its V-gene family, and reads without a unique V-gene family were excluded. A later analysis removed over 500 highly shared, low-generation-probability nucleotide sequences to deal with suspected cross-contamination and a sequencing artifact. For each public chain, a later analysis derived a clonal expansion index from normalized ranks of inferred template counts within each repertoire. In a later analysis, generation probabilities were computed using a VDJ recombination model fitted to out-of-frame rearrangements, and the results were checked against IGoR. Hypergeometric tests were used in a later analysis to score TCR-TCR, TCR-HLA and TCR-CMV co-occurrence, with a repertoire-size bias correction applied to the TCR pairs. False discovery rates were estimated in a later analysis by permuting HLA or CMV assignments 20 times. In a later analysis, co-occurring TCRs were grouped with DBSCAN, and TCRdist sequence similarity was added when clustering was performed within HLA-allele-positive subsets. Repertoires with fewer than 30,000 or more than 120,000 public chains, plus five repertoires with anomalous nucleotide sharing, were excluded from co-occurrence clustering. In its TCRdb copy, this immuneACCESS table keeps in-frame sequences only and misses some clones. Where compared with another copy, unresolved V genes explain less than half of these, and the others have no known cause. V and J calls and clone size are those listed in that table; D and trimming were worked out from the DNA. In all, the sample holds about 160,000 clones, and approximately 80% of those were seen once. The top ten hold 4.3% of the sample.

The cohort consisted of 666 healthy bone marrow donors. Cohort members were all nominally healthy when sampled, although unrecorded immune exposures were likely present. The donor tested CMV seronegative, placing the donor among the 300 to 400 seronegative members of the cohort. A peripheral blood sample was collected from each donor, and TCR beta sequencing was performed on peripheral blood mononuclear cells. The Qiagen DNeasy Blood Extraction Kit was used to extract genomic DNA from the blood cell samples. In regard to this clone: Its antigen is still unknown. One base away there is no much larger clone; base qualities are not given.

In the germline V gene, CDR1 corresponds to MGHDK and CDR2 to SYGVNS. Spanning cysteine to phenylalanine, the CDR3 consists of 13 amino acids. Only the CDR3 portion is preserved as DNA: 39 bases, with reading frame beginning at the first base. Deletion took 4 bases off V and 5 bases off J, with a span of 12 bases between the germline ends. The sequence is built from TRBV25-1 and TRBJ2-7; perhaps TRBD2 is the D gene, with 6 bases matching. This clonotype was obtained from a man in his forties in good health and CMV-seronegative. Sequencing was carried out using PBMCs. The sequenced DNA: TGTGCCAGCAGTGGGAAGGGGAGGCACGAGCAGTACTTC. The resulting protein is CASSGKGRHEQYF.